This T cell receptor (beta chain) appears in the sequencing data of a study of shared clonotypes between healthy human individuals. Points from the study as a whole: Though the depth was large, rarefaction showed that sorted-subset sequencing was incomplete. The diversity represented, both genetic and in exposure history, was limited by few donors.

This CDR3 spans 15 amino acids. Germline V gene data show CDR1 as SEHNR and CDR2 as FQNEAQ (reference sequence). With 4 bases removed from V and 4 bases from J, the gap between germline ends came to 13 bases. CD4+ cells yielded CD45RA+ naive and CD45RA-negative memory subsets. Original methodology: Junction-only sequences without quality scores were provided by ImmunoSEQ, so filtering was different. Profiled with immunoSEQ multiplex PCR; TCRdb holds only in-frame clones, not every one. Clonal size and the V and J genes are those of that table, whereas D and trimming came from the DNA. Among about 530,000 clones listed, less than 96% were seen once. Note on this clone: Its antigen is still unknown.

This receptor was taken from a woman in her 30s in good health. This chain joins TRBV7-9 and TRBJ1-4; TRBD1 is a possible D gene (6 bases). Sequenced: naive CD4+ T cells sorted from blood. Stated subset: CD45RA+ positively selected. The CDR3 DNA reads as TGTGCCAGCAGCTATACAGGGCTACTTAATGAAAAACTGTTTTTT. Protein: CASSYTGLLNEKLFF. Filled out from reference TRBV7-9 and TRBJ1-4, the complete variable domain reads DTGVSQNPRHKITKRGQNVTFRCDPISEHNRLYWYRQTLGQGPEFLTYFQNEAQLEKSRLLSDRFSAERPKGSFSTLEIQRTEQGDSAMYLCASSYTGLLNEKLFFGSGTQLSVL.